The entry that follows covers one T cell receptor beta chain sequence. CDR1 GTSNPN and CDR2 SVGIG come from the germline V gene (reference sequence). The V and J ends lost 1 base and 5 bases respectively, with 9 bases between them. CDR3 size: 13 residues. Authors' processing steps: Amplification of reference gene primers provided the estimated nucleated cell counts. Data came from immunoSEQ multiplex PCR; TCRdb stores just in-frame clones and leaves some out. V, J and clone size are those of that table, while D and trimming were read from the DNA. The sample shows about 210,000 clones, almost 85% of them seen only once. The data originate from a study of blood T cell repertoires in COVID-19. Overall study: The United States, Italy and Spain supplied acute and convalescent COVID-19 samples. Sources were T cells, B-cell-depleted T cells, or PBMCs; the material itself was cDNA or gDNA.

Sequencing was done on a sample of peripheral blood. The V call is TRBV30, the J call TRBJ1-5; D ambiguous. The receptor was derived from a woman aged 40 to 50 with acute or convalescent COVID-19. CDR3 sequence (DNA): TGTGCCTGGAGTGGAAGGGAGGATCAGCCCCAGCATTTT. Its protein product is CAWSGREDQPQHF.